The present TCR beta chain was sequenced within a study of CXCR3-negative and CXCR3-positive naive CD8 T cells. Overall study results and limits: Naive CXCR3-negative and CXCR3-positive cells had similar TRBV-TRBJ usage; memory differed. CXCR3-negative naive cells had less hydrophobic TRB CDR3s than did CXCR3-positive naive cells. In cryopreserved cells, CXCR3 expression partially decreased, and fresh PBMCs were used in most assays.

About this clonotype: Its target is not known.

CD45RO-CCR7+CD27+CD95- defined naive CD8+ T cells. Germline assignment: CDR1 ENHRY and CDR2 SYGVKD. The CDR3 consists of 16 residues. With UMI labels, 5' RACE was used to prepare the TRB cDNA libraries. TCRdb re-called the 5' RACE reads; one entry per CDR3 protein, DNA not given. This listing includes around 150,000 distinct CDR3 sequences. This TCR was recovered from a human donor in good health. Some clones in this sample may be carry-over from other donors' samples. Sequencing was done on a sample of naive CXCR3+ CD8+ T cells from blood. Specified subset: CD45RO-CCR7+CD27+CD95- naive CD8+ T cells expressing CXCR3 (TNR3+). The chain joins TRBV10-3 to TRBJ2-1; TCRdb proposes TRBD2, but this gene call is untestable without DNA. The CDR3: CAISESFGRASYEQFF.